The next 9 T cell receptor beta chains were all read from a single sample in a study of T-cell memory formation after mild COVID-19. TCRdb reprocessed the 5' RACE reads with MiXCR, giving one entry per CDR3 protein. The sample records 65,000 to 90,000 distinct CDR3 sequences, about 13% being singletons. Material for sequencing was PBMCs or a T cell subset sorted from them (not recorded which). The receptors stem from a man younger than 30 who had mild COVID-19 (a few samples of this study predate the infection). Cell type and time point are not known.

V usage is TRBV5-1 and J usage is TRBJ2-7; the match to TRBD2 covers 8 bases. Trimming at V came to 1 base and at J to 1 base, leaving 1 base not matched to a gene. The CDR3 is made up of 14 amino acids. The germline gives CDR1 SGHRS, CDR2 YFSETQ. The CDR3 spells CASSLRGGSYEQYV. In nucleotides, the CDR3 is TGCGCCAGCAGCTTGCGGGGGGGGTCCTACGAGCAGTACGTC.

The chain uses TRBV15 and TRBJ1-5; D possibly corresponds to TRBD1 (6 bases). The V and J ends lost 5 bases and 6 bases respectively, with 17 bases between them. The CDR3 sequence is 15 residues long. The germline V gene encodes CDR1 LNHNV and CDR2 YYDKDF (reference sequence). DNA of the CDR3: TGTGCCACCAGCCGATGGGCAGGGGCAGCTCAGCCCCAGCATTTT. Protein product: CATSRWAGAAQPQHF.

On this clonotype: Germline and junction disagree at one end, which may indicate a read error. The chain couples TRBV5-1 to TRBJ2-1, with 7 nucleotides matching TRBD1. From germline, CDR1 is SGHRS and CDR2 YFSETQ. The CDR3 has 16 amino acids. The chain's CDR3 is CANSLAEGQPFNEQFF. CDR3 bases: TGCGCCAACAGCTTGGCCGAGGGACAGCCCTTCAATGAGCAGTTCTTC. The entire variable domain, with the rest obtained from reference TRBV5-1 and TRBJ2-1, is as follows: KAGVTQTPRYLIKTRGQQVTLSCSPISGHRSVSWYQQTPGQGLQFLFEYFSETQRNKGNFPGRFSGRQFSNSRSEMNVSTLELGDSALYLCANSLAEGQPFNEQFFGPGTRLTVL.

This clonotype was seen repeatedly, ten times or more. The chain combines TRBV7-8 with TRBJ2-7; tentative D call: TRBD1 (5 bases). Trimming took off 6 bases at V and 2 bases at J, with 14 bases between the two ends. Germline-derived CDR1 and CDR2 are SGHVS and FQNEAQ. This CDR3 has 14 residues. This CDR3 reads CASRKPTETYEQYV. The CDR3 region has the DNA TGTGCCAGCAGAAAACCGACAGAGACCTACGAGCAGTACGTC.

This chain joins TRBV9 and TRBJ2-3; 7 bases are a match to TRBD2. CDR3 length: 13 amino acids. Germline CDR1 is SGDLS and CDR2 is YYNGEE. With V trimmed by 7 bases and J by 5 bases, 7 bases remained unmatched. The CDR3 spells CASASGVGDTQYF. In DNA form, the CDR3 reads TGTGCCAGCGCCAGCGGGGTGGGAGATACGCAGTATTTT.

This clonotype was detected only a few times. The chain is built from TRBV5-1 and TRBJ1-1; D is uncertain. The V gene's germline CDR1 is SGHRS and CDR2 YFSETQ. CDR3 length: 14 residues. Trimming removed 5 bases at V and 6 bases at J, with 17 bases between. CDR3 in amino acids: CASRGGGGSAEAFF. CDR3 nucleotides: TGCGCCAGCAGGGGCGGAGGCGGCTCCGCTGAAGCTTTCTTT.

The table lists this clonotype with a few counts. The CDR3 region has the DNA TGTGCCAGCAGCTCCCCCCGGGGACAGGGTTTGAGGAATACGCAGTATTTT. It yields the protein CASSSPRGQGLRNTQYF. This chain joins TRBV7-8 and TRBJ2-3; 9 bases match TRBD1. This CDR3 spans 17 amino acids. The junction had 15 bases not matched to a gene; V was cut back by 4 bases and J by 7 bases. Germline CDR1 reads SGHVS; CDR2 reads FQNEAQ.

The CDR3 loop reads CASSRLTGAHNEQFF. CDR3 bases: TGCGCCAGCAGCCGATTAACAGGGGCCCACAATGAGCAGTTCTTC. This chain joins TRBV4-1 and TRBJ2-1; 7 bases match TRBD1. The CDR3 totals 15 residues. V shed 4 bases and J 5 bases; nucleotides not matched to a gene: 8. Germline V gives CDR1 MGHRA, CDR2 YSYEKL.

The V gene is TRBV7-2, the J gene TRBJ2-7, with 7 positions matching TRBD2. The CDR3 is 14 residues long. V was clipped by 4 bases and J by 2 bases; unmatched bases: 5. Per germline, CDR1 SGHTA and CDR2 FQGNSA. The CDR3 nucleotides read TGTGCCAGCAGCTCGACTAGCCTCGCCTACGAGCAGTACTTC. Amino acids: CASSSTSLAYEQYF.